These 30 T cell receptor beta chains share one sample of origin, sequenced in a study of neurological immune-mediated disorders. A single record per CDR3 protein comes from TCRdb applying MiXCR to the 5' RACE reads. The sample records about 43,000 distinct CDR3 sequences, 9.5% to 15% being singletons. The sequencing sample was made of PBMCs. The receptors come from a female donor in good health.

The sample holds many counts of this clonotype. This sequence joins TRBV20-1 and TRBJ2-7; 7 positions agree with TRBD2. The CDR3 length is 13 residues. Germline V lookup: CDR1 DFQATT, CDR2 SNEGSKA (reference sequence). After removal of 5 bases from V and 7 bases from J, the junction contained 11 bases not matched to a gene. CDR3 coding DNA: TGCAGTGCTCAGGGTGGCGGGGGTTGGGAGCAGTACTTC. Protein: CSAQGGGGWEQYF.

This chain links TRBV6-6 with TRBJ2-2, with 9 bases identical to TRBD2. The trim removed 7 bases at V and 6 bases at J, leaving 6 bases unmatched. This CDR3 is built from 14 residues. In germline, CDR1 is MNHNY, CDR2 SVGAGI (reference sequence). The CDR3 DNA is TGTGCCAGCACCATAGCGGGAGTCTCCGGGGAGCTGTTTTTT. This translates into CASTIAGVSGELFF.

This clonotype was counted ten times or more. The rearrangement links TRBV2 to TRBJ2-1, with D perhaps TRBD1 (5 bases). V was cut by 2 bases and J by 9 bases, with 20 bases left in between. The germline V gene has CDR1 SNHLY and CDR2 FYNNEI. CDR3 length: 16 residues. In DNA form, the CDR3 reads TGTGCCAGCAGTGAATCGTCAGGGTCCCGATTCAGTGAGCAGTTCTTC. Translating gives CASSESSGSRFSEQFF.

This clonotype was observed at least ten times. This sequence joins TRBV25-1 and TRBJ2-7; TRBD1 matches at 9 bases. CDR3 length equals 14 residues. J was trimmed by 4 bases and V by 8 bases; bases with no gene match: 9. Germline assignment: CDR1 MGHDK and CDR2 SYGVNS. CDR3 nucleotides: TGTGCCAGCTCTAGGACAGGGGAAGGGTACGAGCAGTACTTC. This codes for CASSRTGEGYEQYF.

This clonotype came up many times. The chain links TRBV5-1 to TRBJ2-1; 10 nucleotides align to TRBD2. Germline V gene data show CDR1 as SGHRS and CDR2 as YFSETQ. With 0 bases clipped from V and 7 bases from J, the junction kept 7 bases outside the gene matches. This CDR3 is built from 16 residues. This CDR3 is CASSLALAGGGNEQFF. In DNA form, the CDR3 reads TGCGCCAGCAGCTTGGCTTTAGCGGGAGGTGGAAATGAGCAGTTCTTC.

This clonotype was counted ten times or more. The V gene is TRBV3-1, the J gene TRBJ1-5; D gene ambiguous. Germline V CDR1 and CDR2: LGHDT, YNNKEL (reference sequence). CDR3 length: 12 amino acids. Between the trimmed V and J ends, which lost 1 base and 5 bases, there was a span of 3 bases. Written as DNA, the CDR3 is TGTGCCAGCAGCCAAGGGGATCAGCCCCAGCATTTT. Residues: CASSQGDQPQHF.

This clonotype occurred many times. This rearrangement joins TRBV9 to TRBJ2-5; TRBD1 matches at 7 bases. Trimming at V came to 3 bases and at J to 6 bases, leaving 8 bases not matched to a gene. CDR3 length: 14 residues. Germline CDR1 reads SGDLS; CDR2 reads YYNGEE. The chain's CDR3 is CASSALGQMQTQYF. The CDR3 region has the DNA TGTGCCAGCAGCGCCTTGGGACAGATGCAGACCCAGTACTTC. Together with reference TRBV9 and TRBJ2-5, the CDR3 gives the full variable domain: DSGVTQTPKHLITATGQRVTLRCSPRSGDLSVYWYQQSLDQGLQFLIQYYNGEERAKGNILERFSAQQFPDLHSELNLSSLELGDSALYFCASSALGQMQTQYFGPGTRLLVL.

This clonotype was observed many times. This rearrangement joins TRBV24-1 to TRBJ1-5; D gene uncertain. CDR3 size: 14 residues. Germline V lookup: CDR1 KGHDR, CDR2 SFDVKD. V was shortened by 6 bases and J by 1 base, with 9 bases between the two germline ends. The CDR3 DNA follows: TGTGCCACCAGTAAAGGCGGGAGCAATCAGCCCCAGCATTTT. It encodes CATSKGGSNQPQHF.

This clonotype was detected ten times or more. J is TRBJ1-2 and V is TRBV10-3; 9 bases match TRBD1. Germline-derived CDR1 and CDR2 are ENHRY and SYGVKD. This CDR3 comprises 14 residues. The ends lost 5 bases at V and 5 bases at J; junction bases unmatched: 6. CDR3 DNA: TGTGCCATCAGTACAGGGGGCGGAGGATATGGCTACACCTTC. Protein: CAISTGGGGYGYTF.

This clonotype was seen many times. This CDR3 is CASSPEGGSGQPQHF. For the CDR3, the DNA is TGCGCCAGCAGCCCGGAAGGGGGCTCCGGGCAGCCCCAGCATTTT. The chain is built from TRBV5-1 and TRBJ1-5, with TRBD1 matching over 7 bases. Per germline, CDR1 SGHRS and CDR2 YFSETQ. CDR3 length equals 15 residues. Unmatched junction bases numbered 11, after V lost 4 bases and J lost 7 bases.

This clonotype has just a few counts. The chain is built from TRBV7-9 and TRBJ1-4; no clear D gene. Trimming shortened V by 1 base and J by 8 bases, and 8 bases separated the two germline ends. The CDR3 runs 13 residues. Per germline, CDR1 SEHNR and CDR2 FQNEAQ (reference sequence). The CDR3 loop is CASSLVSGEKLFF. CDR3 in DNA: TGTGCCAGCAGCTTAGTGTCAGGCGAAAAACTGTTTTTT.

Ten or more counts support this clonotype. The J gene is TRBJ1-2, the V gene TRBV12-3 or TRBV12-4; D remains ambiguous. Trimming shortened V by 1 base and J by 7 bases, and 7 bases separated the two germline ends. The CDR3 extends over 12 amino acids. This chain's CDR3 is CASSLGSVGYTF. CDR3 nucleotide sequence: TGTGCCAGCAGTTTAGGTTCAGTTGGCTACACCTTC.

This clonotype was counted at least ten times. The chain employs TRBV10-3 and TRBJ1-5; the D is unclear. This CDR3 region has 12 residues. Germline V gene sequence: CDR1 ENHRY, CDR2 SYGVKD. V dropped 4 bases and J dropped 4 bases, with 5 bases sitting between them. The CDR3 nucleotides read TGTGCCATCAGTGGCGGAAATCAGCCCCAGCATTTT. It codes for CAISGGNQPQHF.

This clonotype was seen many times. The rearrangement joins TRBV3-1 to TRBJ2-2; 7 bases are shared with TRBD2. The CDR3 is 22 amino acids. Trimming removed 4 bases from V and 0 bases from J; junction bases left unmatched: 23. Germline loops: CDR1 LGHDT, CDR2 YNNKEL (reference sequence). The CDR3 DNA reads as TGTGCCAGCAGCCCGCGGGAGATAGGAGCTAGCGGCCAACTCGCGAACACCGGGGAGCTGTTTTTT. Protein sequence: CASSPREIGASGQLANTGELFF.

This clonotype was detected many times. The chain uses TRBV5-1 and TRBJ2-7, with 7 bases fitting TRBD1. Germline V gene sequence: CDR1 SGHRS, CDR2 YFSETQ. The ends lost 1 base at V and 0 bases at J; junction bases unmatched: 13. The CDR3 consists of 18 residues. CDR3 region: CASSLRAVTGAISYEQYF. The DNA for the CDR3 is TGCGCCAGCAGCTTGCGGGCAGTCACAGGGGCCATCTCCTACGAGCAGTACTTC.

V is TRBV6-2 or TRBV6-3 and J is TRBJ2-7; D gene ambiguous. The germline V gene encodes CDR1 MNHEY and CDR2 SVGEGT. Trimming stripped 10 bases from V and 2 bases from J, with 12 bases between. The CDR3 is 12 residues long. CDR3: CAIRSPAYEQYF. Here the CDR3 DNA reads TGTGCCATCCGTTCGCCCGCCTACGAGCAGTACTTC.

This clonotype was seen ten or more times. J is TRBJ2-1 and V is TRBV24-1; 11 nucleotides align to TRBD2. Germline V gene data show CDR1 as KGHDR and CDR2 as SFDVKD. The CDR3 runs to 14 residues. The V segment lost 0 bases and the J segment 12 bases; nucleotides outside the gene matches: 3. The CDR3 DNA follows: TGTGCCACCAGTGATTTGACTAGCGGGAGTGGGCAGTTCTTC. Translating gives CATSDLTSGSGQFF.

This clonotype occurred many times. The CDR3 spells CASSQAGHQDTTDTQYF. CDR3 nucleotides: TGCGCCAGCAGCCAAGCGGGACACCAGGATACCACAGATACGCAGTATTTT. This sequence joins TRBV4-1 and TRBJ2-3, with D tentatively TRBD1 (6 bases). The V end was cut by 1 base, the J end by 2 bases, with 16 bases between. This CDR3 is 17 amino acids long. In germline, CDR1 is MGHRA, CDR2 YSYEKL.

This clonotype was observed many times. The chain uses TRBV5-1 and TRBJ1-5, with 7 nucleotides matching TRBD1. Germline assignment: CDR1 SGHRS and CDR2 YFSETQ. This CDR3 region has 13 residues. Losses at the gene ends were 2 bases for V and 7 bases for J; bases not matched to a gene: 3. In DNA form, the CDR3 reads TGCGCCAGCAGCTTAACAGGGGACCAGCCCCAGCATTTT. Amino acid sequence: CASSLTGDQPQHF.

This clonotype was seen ten or more times. The rearrangement uses TRBV5-1 and TRBJ2-5, with TRBD1 matching over 9 bases. V lost 4 bases and J lost 5; bases outside the gene matches: 9. The length of the CDR3 is 15 residues. Germline V gene data show CDR1 as SGHRS and CDR2 as YFSETQ. DNA for the CDR3: TGCGCCAGCAGCCATGGACAGGGGATTTGGGAGACCCAGTACTTC. It specifies CASSHGQGIWETQYF.

This clonotype showed up many times. The chain links TRBV19 to TRBJ1-1; 10 bases fit TRBD1. This CDR3 spans 14 amino acids. In germline, CDR1 is LNHDA, CDR2 SQIVND (reference sequence). Losses at the gene ends were 5 bases for V and 10 bases for J; bases not matched to a gene: 10. CDR3 sequence: CASSGDRGPEAAFF. The DNA for the CDR3 is TGTGCCAGTAGTGGGGACAGGGGCCCCGAGGCAGCTTTCTTT.

This clonotype has at least ten counts. This rearrangement joins TRBV5-6 to TRBJ2-3, with 12 bases that match TRBD2. With V trimmed by 5 bases and J by 7 bases, 8 bases remained unmatched. Germline CDR1 SGHDT, CDR2 YYEEEE. This CDR3 comprises 15 residues. The CDR3 loop is CASRPLAGGPNTQYF. CDR3 bases: TGTGCCAGCAGGCCCCTAGCGGGGGGGCCGAATACGCAGTATTTT. Using reference TRBV5-6 and TRBJ2-3 for the parts outside the CDR3, the full variable domain is DAGVTQSPTHLIKTRGQQVTLRCSPKSGHDTVSWYQQALGQGPQFIFQYYEEEERQRGNFPDRFSGHQFPNYSSELNVNALLLGDSALYLCASRPLAGGPNTQYFGPGTRLTVL.

This clonotype appeared many times. CDR3: CASSSTGDGYTF. In DNA, the CDR3 is TGTGCCAGCAGTTCCACAGGGGACGGCTACACCTTC. J is TRBJ1-2 and V is TRBV27; 7 bases are a match to TRBD1. The V gene's germline CDR1 is MNHEY and CDR2 SMNVEV (reference sequence). CDR3 size: 12 residues. J was trimmed by 8 bases and V by 4 bases; bases with no gene match: 4.

In this sample, this clonotype turned up a few times. The CDR3: CSAPAPPGNEQFF. CDR3 DNA: TGCAGTGCTCCTGCCCCCCCTGGCAATGAGCAGTTCTTC. This sequence joins TRBV20-1 and TRBJ2-1, with no clear D. V lost 5 bases to trimming and J lost 6 bases, with 14 bases between them. Germline-derived CDR1 and CDR2 are DFQATT and SNEGSKA (reference sequence). The CDR3 is 13 residues long.

This clonotype has a count of ten or more. The V and J genes are TRBV28 and TRBJ1-2; 8 bases agree with TRBD1. From germline, CDR1 is MDHEN and CDR2 SYDVKM. The J segment lost 6 bases and the V segment lost 5 bases, leaving 5 bases of the junction unmatched. This CDR3 spans 13 amino acids. The CDR3 loop reads CASSTGGADGYTF. The CDR3 DNA is TGTGCCAGCAGTACAGGGGGTGCCGATGGCTACACCTTC.

This clonotype was observed many times. The rearrangement joins TRBV5-1 to TRBJ1-1; D unresolved. Germline values: CDR1 SGHRS, CDR2 YFSETQ. The CDR3 is made up of 13 amino acids. The V end lost 1 base, the J end lost 7 bases, and 11 bases lay between the germline ends. CDR3 nucleotides: TGCGCCAGCAGCTTGACACTACTTGATGAAGCTTTCTTT. Protein sequence: CASSLTLLDEAFF.

This clonotype has at least ten counts. The gene calls are TRBV5-1 and TRBJ2-1, with 8 bases fitting TRBD2. Germline V gene sequence: CDR1 SGHRS, CDR2 YFSETQ. The length of the CDR3 is 15 residues. J was trimmed by 0 bases and V by 4 bases; bases with no gene match: 3. The CDR3 sequence is CASSPGGSSYNEQFF. In nucleotides, the CDR3 is TGCGCCAGCAGCCCGGGGGGGAGCTCCTACAATGAGCAGTTCTTC.

This clonotype was detected ten times or more. The chain joins TRBV12-3 or TRBV12-4 to TRBJ1-2; D unresolved. The CDR3 extends over 13 amino acids. V was clipped by 0 bases and J by 8 bases, with 10 bases between them. The CDR3 loop is CASSLAPPGGYTF. As DNA, the CDR3 is TGTGCCAGCAGTTTAGCGCCACCAGGCGGCTACACCTTC.

This clonotype was recorded at least ten times. This chain joins TRBV5-4 and TRBJ2-5, with 9 bases lining up with TRBD2. CDR1 is SGHNT and CDR2 is YYREEE in the germline V gene (reference sequence). The CDR3 totals 14 residues. V gave up 3 bases and J gave up 5 bases; unmatched junction bases: 5. CDR3 sequence (DNA): TGTGCCAGCAGCTCAGCGGCGGGAGGGGAGACCCAGTACTTC. It is translated as CASSSAAGGETQYF.

This clonotype was observed many times. This sequence joins TRBV7-3 and TRBJ2-2; no definite D call. The CDR3 spans 15 residues. The V gene's germline CDR1 is SGHTA and CDR2 FQGTGA. Trimming took 1 base from V and 0 from J, leaving 6 bases between them. The CDR3 nucleotides read TGTGCCAGCAGCTTAAGCAGCGCGAACACCGGGGAGCTGTTTTTT. This encodes CASSLSSANTGELFF.